The clone carrying this T cell receptor (beta chain) has at least ten counts. Its specificity is not known. One entry per CDR3 protein, called by TCRdb with MiXCR from the 5' RACE reads. The sample lists around 600,000 distinct CDR3 sequences, approximately 13% occurring once. The CDR3 consists of 15 residues. Per germline, CDR1 SGHDT and CDR2 YYEEEE. With 4 bases removed from V and 0 bases from J, the gap between germline ends came to 11 bases. This entry belongs to a study of T cells after yellow fever vaccination. Study as a whole: Where fractions had low cell numbers, libraries were prepared from them with the SMART-Seq v4 Ultra Low Input RNA kit.

Findings and caveats of the study: FACS-sorted repertoires could harbor abundant contaminating bulk-population clonotypes. Weaker, the secondary response peaked sooner, at day 5 versus 15. In post-booster samples, most primary-vaccination clones reappeared (about 95% CD4, 70% to 90% CD8).

This chain connects TRBV5-6 to TRBJ2-1, with D perhaps TRBD1 (5 bases). This specimen consisted of PBMCs, obtained on the day of the yellow fever booster vaccination. The receptor was derived from a man aged 25 to 40 who received the YFV17D yellow fever vaccine. The CDR3 spells CASSPDMSSYNEQFF. The CDR3 coding sequence is TGTGCCAGCAGCCCGGACATGTCCTCCTACAATGAGCAGTTCTTC.